This TCR beta chain stems from a study of CD8 T cells in acute hepatitis C reinfection. J lost 4 bases, V lost 4 bases, and 1 base had no gene match. The CDR3 extends over 12 amino acids. Germline lookup yields CDR1 MGHRA and CDR2 YSYEKL. Assay: immunoSEQ multiplex PCR; the TCRdb copy retains only in-frame clones and omits some. The sample carries around 34,000 clones, roughly 89% recorded once. Sample time point: naive CD8 control sorted from an acute-time-point sample. The chain couples TRBV4-1 to TRBJ2-7, with 7 bases identical to TRBD1. Sequenced input: naive CD8+ T cells from PBMCs. The TCR comes from a man younger than 40 with chronic hepatitis C. The CDR3 coding sequence is TGCGCCAGCAGCCTCAGGGGGTACGAGCAGTACTTC. This sequence encodes CASSLRGYEQYF.